A single T cell receptor (beta chain) is shown here with its context. Its antigen is still unknown. Base qualities are not provided; no much larger clone lies one nucleotide away. Other DNA sequences in this specimen translate into the identical CDR3. V and J lose 0 bases and 2 bases, and a span of 8 bases separates them. The germline V gene (reference sequence) provides CDR1 LNHNV and CDR2 YYDKDF. The CDR3 covers 14 residues, taking in both the cysteine and the phenylalanine. Only the CDR3 DNA stays, 42 bases, in frame from base 1. The data stem from a study of cytotoxic CD8 clonotypes in ibrutinib-treated CLL (dated by TCRdb to about 2021). For the study in its entirety: The cohort had about a dozen relapsed/refractory and around 14 treatment-naive patients; 17 were IGHV unmutated. Partial responses were observed in about 25 patients and complete responses in 2; after a median follow-up of roughly 62 months, remission was maintained in around 14 patients and progression was observed in approximately 12. The response samples were drawn at a median of 12 months into treatment, with a range of roughly 6 to 36 months. Samples averaged approximately 260,000 productive templates and some 96,000 productive rearrangements. Longitudinal samples were available for 26 of the 86 trial participants. Cryopreserved peripheral blood mononuclear cells were collected before treatment, at response, and at either disease progression or sustained remission. Every remission and progressive disease sample was obtained while ibrutinib was still being received by the patients. General conclusions and limits of the study: An increase in clonality was observed at ibrutinib response, with clonality remaining stable during sustained remission and falling back toward baseline at progression. Public clonotypes were rare and either shrank or stayed stable during treatment, and the rise in clonality at ibrutinib response reflected expansion of private clonotypes. Lymph node repertoires were not examined, and the timing of sampling was not matched between patients in sustained remission and those whose disease progressed. Baseline clonality exceeded that of age-matched healthy donors and correlated strongly with circulating CD8+ T-cell counts.

What this sample's time point label stands for: progressive disease on ibrutinib. For TCR beta library preparation, 1.5 to 2.5 micrograms of genomic DNA was extracted from cryopreserved PBMCs. High-throughput TCR beta sequencing was performed on longitudinal blood samples from CLL patients receiving ibrutinib monotherapy. The patients were enrolled in a single-center, open-label phase 2 trial of ibrutinib monotherapy. A MiSeq instrument was used for deep resolution sequencing, which targeted depths ranging from 1 in 1 million up to 1 in 200,000 T cells, with coverage averaging 10x for each clonotype. TCR beta libraries were generated with the immunoSEQ hsTCRB Kit. On the authors' methods: ImmunoSEQ Data Assistant and ImmunoSEQ Analyzer were used for data analysis, and V, D and J genes were assigned according to IMGT definitions. Clonality, which ranges from 0 to 1, was calculated by subtracting the normalized Shannon entropy of productive rearrangement frequencies from one. Only overrepresented clonotypes making up at least 0.05% of each patient's repertoire were included in the public clonotype analysis. Repertoires from approximately 13 age-matched healthy donors in immuneACCESS were used as clonality controls. TCRdb carries this immuneACCESS record with in-frame sequences only. Its versions omit some clonotypes, under half of them owing to an unresolved V gene in the studies checked, with the rest unexplained. D and trimming come from the DNA, and the V and J calls and clone size come from that table. The sample contains fewer than 45,000 clones, roughly 70% of them found a single time. The ten most abundant clones make up 10% of the sample.

The specimen comprised PBMCs, sampled at disease progression, from a patient treated with ibrutinib. The receptor's source is a human donor with chronic lymphocytic leukemia. The rearranged segments are TRBV15 and TRBJ2-7, with the D segment identity uncertain. The DNA sequence is as follows: TGTGCCACCAGCAGAGATCGAGGTGCCTACGAGCAGTACTTC. This sequence encodes CATSRDRGAYEQYF.